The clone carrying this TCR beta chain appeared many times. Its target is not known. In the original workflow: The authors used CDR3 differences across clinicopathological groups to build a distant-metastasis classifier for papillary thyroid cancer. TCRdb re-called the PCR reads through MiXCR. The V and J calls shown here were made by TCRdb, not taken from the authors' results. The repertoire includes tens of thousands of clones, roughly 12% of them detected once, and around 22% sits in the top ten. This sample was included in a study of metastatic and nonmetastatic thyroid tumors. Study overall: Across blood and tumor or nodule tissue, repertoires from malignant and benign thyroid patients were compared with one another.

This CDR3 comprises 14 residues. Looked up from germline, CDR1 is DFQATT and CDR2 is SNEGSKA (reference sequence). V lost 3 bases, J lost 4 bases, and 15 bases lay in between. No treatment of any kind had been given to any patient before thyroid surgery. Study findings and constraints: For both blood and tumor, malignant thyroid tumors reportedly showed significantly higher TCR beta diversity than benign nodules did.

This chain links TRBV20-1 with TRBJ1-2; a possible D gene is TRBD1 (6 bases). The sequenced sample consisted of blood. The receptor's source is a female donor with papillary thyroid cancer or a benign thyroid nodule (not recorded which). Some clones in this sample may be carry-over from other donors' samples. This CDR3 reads CSASSAGVAYGYTF. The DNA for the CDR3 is TGCAGTGCTAGTTCGGCAGGGGTGGCCTATGGCTACACCTTC.